These T cell receptor beta chains were read from a single sample in a study of T cells after yellow fever vaccination. From the 5' RACE reads, TCRdb called clonotypes with MiXCR, one entry per CDR3 protein. The table shows some 350,000 distinct CDR3 sequences, with 11% occurring only once. This specimen consisted of PBMCs, obtained on the day of the first yellow fever vaccination. Receptors originate from a man between 18 and 29 years old who received the YFV17D yellow fever vaccine. Both conserved end residues are part of each CDR3.

j_call v_call cdr3_aa
TRBJ1-1 TRBV7-9 CASRSYTEAFF
TRBJ2-5 TRBV7-2 CASSLSTGWKTQYF
TRBJ2-2 TRBV7-8 CASSFGELVNGELFF
TRBJ2-3 TRBV7-2 CASSLIRDTQYF
TRBJ2-7 TRBV12-3/TRBV12-4 CASKGGGGRNEQYF
TRBJ1-4 TRBV5-1 CASSLDRANEKLFF
TRBJ2-5 TRBV7-2 CASSLAGRGQETQYF
TRBJ2-5 TRBV18 CASSQQGHLETQYF
TRBJ1-1 TRBV5-1 CASSSDSNTEAFF
TRBJ2-4 TRBV28 CASSIIAGGTNIQYF
TRBJ1-4 TRBV3-1 CASSQARVTNEKLFF
TRBJ1-1 TRBV2 CASSSRTRNTEAFF
TRBJ1-1 TRBV6-5 CASSYSKGGAHTEAFF
TRBJ1-2 TRBV4-1 CASSQAPQGINGYTF
TRBJ2-3 TRBV2 CASSERDHTDTQYF
TRBJ2-1 TRBV6-1 CATTRYRGYNEQFF
TRBJ2-7 TRBV20-1 CSARGRGRAHPDEQYF
TRBJ1-1 TRBV2 CASRRRNTEAFF
TRBJ2-3 TRBV24-1 CATGTEHSTDTQYF
TRBJ2-1 TRBV7-2 CASSFWGREQFF
TRBJ2-2 TRBV13 CASTLDGFTGELFF
TRBJ1-1 TRBV19 CASRDRNTEAFF
TRBJ2-7 TRBV5-4 CASSLLSVSYEQYF
TRBJ1-1 TRBV4-2 CASSQVAGNTEAFF
TRBJ1-3 TRBV6-1 CASAYSGQGTGNTIYF
TRBJ2-2 TRBV6-2/TRBV6-3 CATRTDRNTGELFF
TRBJ2-2 TRBV12-3/TRBV12-4 CASRTPLSRDTGELFF
TRBJ2-1 TRBV7-9 CASSLAAGGEGEQFF
TRBJ1-3 TRBV4-3 CASSRSPGSSGNTIYF
TRBJ2-5 TRBV29-1 CSVVLGDGRGTQYF
TRBJ1-5 TRBV20-1 CSARFSIRGNQPQHF
TRBJ2-7 TRBV6-5 CASSYEAGRSYEQYF
TRBJ2-1 TRBV15 CATSRTDYHNEQFF
TRBJ2-1 TRBV3-1 CASSQAGFSYNEQFF
TRBJ2-2 TRBV4-2 CASSQEGDKRTTGELFF
TRBJ2-7 TRBV11-3 CASSFGQGVYEQYF
TRBJ1-1 TRBV5-1 CASSLDRDYTEAFF
TRBJ2-7 TRBV27 CASSLGGQSYEQYF
TRBJ2-1 TRBV11-2 CASSLDKGREQFF
TRBJ1-6 TRBV20-1 CSANTGVGSPLHF
TRBJ1-4 TRBV15 CATSYDRRGEKLFF
TRBJ1-3 TRBV5-1 CASSLFSDGNTIYF
TRBJ1-2 TRBV18 CASSTTGDIYGYTF
TRBJ2-2 TRBV5-1 CASSIRTSGGNTGELFF
TRBJ2-3 TRBV5-1 CASRGIAGVADTQYF
TRBJ1-6 TRBV4-3 CASSQTRTVSSYNSPLHF
TRBJ2-3 TRBV5-1 CASSLYAGTFDTQYF
TRBJ2-1 TRBV6-2/TRBV6-3 CASSLRDRAYNEQFF
TRBJ2-3 TRBV7-2 CASSLAGGYDTQYF
TRBJ2-2 TRBV6-1 CASSVRAGLSTGELFF
TRBJ2-3 TRBV7-9 CASSLVPTSFTDTQYF
TRBJ2-3 TRBV24-1 CATSRKTGGGWTDTQYF
TRBJ2-1 TRBV9 CASSGTGGNEQFF
TRBJ2-5 TRBV15 CATSTKRVASGETQYF
TRBJ1-2 TRBV5-1 CASSFRGPGAPGYTF
TRBJ2-2 TRBV24-1 CATSDRTGNTGELFF
TRBJ1-3 TRBV27 CASSRDPSGNTIYF
TRBJ2-1 TRBV5-1 CASGFTGTSFFEQFF
TRBJ2-1 TRBV30 CAWSPLGAGNEQFF
TRBJ2-1 TRBV4-1 CASSQESGYNEQFF